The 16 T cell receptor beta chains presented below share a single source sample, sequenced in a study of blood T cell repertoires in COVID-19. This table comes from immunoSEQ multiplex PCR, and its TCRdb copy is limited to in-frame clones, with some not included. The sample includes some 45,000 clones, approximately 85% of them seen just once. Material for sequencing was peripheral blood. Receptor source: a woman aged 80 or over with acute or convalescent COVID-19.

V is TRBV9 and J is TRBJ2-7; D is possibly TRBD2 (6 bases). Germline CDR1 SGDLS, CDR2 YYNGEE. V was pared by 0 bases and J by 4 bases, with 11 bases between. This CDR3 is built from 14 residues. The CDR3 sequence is CASSVAGEGYEQYF. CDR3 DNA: TGTGCCAGCAGCGTAGCGGGAGAGGGATACGAGCAGTACTTC.

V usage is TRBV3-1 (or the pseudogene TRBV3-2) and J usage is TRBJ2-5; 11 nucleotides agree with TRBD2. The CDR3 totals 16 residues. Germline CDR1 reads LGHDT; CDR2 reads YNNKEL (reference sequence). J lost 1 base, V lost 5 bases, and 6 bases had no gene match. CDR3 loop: CASSARLAGTQETQYF. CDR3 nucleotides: TGTGCCAGCAGCGCTCGACTAGCGGGAACCCAAGAGACCCAGTACTTC.

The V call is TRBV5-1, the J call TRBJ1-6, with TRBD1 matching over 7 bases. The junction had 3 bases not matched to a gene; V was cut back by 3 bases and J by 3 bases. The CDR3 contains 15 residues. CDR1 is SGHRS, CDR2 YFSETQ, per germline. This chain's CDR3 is CASSYTGDYNSPLHF. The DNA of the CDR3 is TGCGCCAGCAGCTATACAGGGGACTATAATTCACCCCTCCACTTT.

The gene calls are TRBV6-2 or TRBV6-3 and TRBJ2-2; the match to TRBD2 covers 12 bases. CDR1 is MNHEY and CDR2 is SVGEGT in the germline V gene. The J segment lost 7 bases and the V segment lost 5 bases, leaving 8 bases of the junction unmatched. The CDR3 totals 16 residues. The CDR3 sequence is CASSQTSGRVGGELFF. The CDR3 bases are TGTGCCAGCAGTCAGACTAGCGGGAGAGTAGGCGGGGAGCTGTTTTTT.

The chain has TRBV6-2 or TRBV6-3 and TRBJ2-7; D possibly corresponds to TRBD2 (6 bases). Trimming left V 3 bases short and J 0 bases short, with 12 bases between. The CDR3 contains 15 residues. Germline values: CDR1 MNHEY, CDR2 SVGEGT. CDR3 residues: CASSYGGTASYEQYF. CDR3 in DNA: TGTGCCAGCAGTTATGGCGGGACGGCCTCCTACGAGCAGTACTTC.

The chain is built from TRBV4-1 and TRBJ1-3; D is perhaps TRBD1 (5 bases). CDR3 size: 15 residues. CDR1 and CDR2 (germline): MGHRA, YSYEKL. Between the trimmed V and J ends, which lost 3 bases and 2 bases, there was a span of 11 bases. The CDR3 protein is CASSHRVGTGNTIYF. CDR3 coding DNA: TGCGCCAGCAGCCACAGGGTGGGGACTGGAAACACCATATATTTT.

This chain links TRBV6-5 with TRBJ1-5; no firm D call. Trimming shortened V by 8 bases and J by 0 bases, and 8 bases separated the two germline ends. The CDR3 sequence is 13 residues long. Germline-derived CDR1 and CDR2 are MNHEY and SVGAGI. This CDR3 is CASRGYSNQPQHF. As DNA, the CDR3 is TGTGCCAGCCGGGGTTATAGCAATCAGCCCCAGCATTTT.

CDR3 sequence reads: CASSLMAGDEKLFF. As DNA, the CDR3 is TGTGCCAGCAGCTTGATGGCAGGGGATGAAAAACTGTTTTTT. This chain connects TRBV11-2 to TRBJ1-4, with D perhaps matching TRBD1 (6 bases). Germline CDR1 is SGHAT and CDR2 is FQNNGV. V was clipped by 3 bases and J by 6 bases, with 11 bases between them. There are 14 residues in the CDR3.

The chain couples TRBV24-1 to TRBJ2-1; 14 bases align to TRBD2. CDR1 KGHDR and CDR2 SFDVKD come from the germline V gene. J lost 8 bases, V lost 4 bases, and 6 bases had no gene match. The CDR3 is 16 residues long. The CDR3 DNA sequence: TGTGCCACCAGTGACCCGGGACTAGCGGGAGTTCATGAGCAGTTCTTC. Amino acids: CATSDPGLAGVHEQFF.

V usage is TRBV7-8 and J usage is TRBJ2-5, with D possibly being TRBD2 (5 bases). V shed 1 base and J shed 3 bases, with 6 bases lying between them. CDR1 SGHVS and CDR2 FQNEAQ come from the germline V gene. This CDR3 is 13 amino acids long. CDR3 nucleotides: TGTGCCAGCAGCTTAGAGAGGGAAGAGACCCAGTACTTC. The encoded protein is CASSLEREETQYF.

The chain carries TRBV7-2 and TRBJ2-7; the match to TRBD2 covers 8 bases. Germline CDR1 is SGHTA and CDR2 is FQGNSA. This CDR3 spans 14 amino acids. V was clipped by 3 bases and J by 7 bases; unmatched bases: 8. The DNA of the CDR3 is TGTGCCAGCAGCTTTGCTCGAGCGGGAGTTGAGCAGTACTTC. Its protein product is CASSFARAGVEQYF.

This chain's CDR3 is CASSSLPGTGPGYTF. DNA for the CDR3: TGTGCCAGCAGTTCACTCCCCGGGACAGGGCCTGGCTACACCTTC. The chain uses TRBV28 and TRBJ1-2; 9 nucleotides agree with TRBD1. Germline trimming cut 4 bases from V and 7 bases from J; bases unmatched to any gene: 10. Per the germline V gene, CDR1 is MDHEN and CDR2 is SYDVKM. The CDR3 contains 15 residues.

The CDR3 reads CASSRRGAGSEQFF. CDR3 nucleotides: TGTGCCAGCAGCCGCCGGGGGGCGGGCAGTGAGCAGTTCTTC. The chain carries TRBV3-1 (or the pseudogene TRBV3-2) and TRBJ2-1, with a possible D match to TRBD2 (7 bases). The germline V gene encodes CDR1 LGHDT and CDR2 YNNKEL (reference sequence). The CDR3 contains 14 residues. V was cut by 4 bases and J by 9 bases, with 16 bases left in between.

CDR3 coding DNA: TGTGCCGGAAGGGGGCCTAGCACAGATACGCAGTATTTT. This codes for CAGRGPSTDTQYF. The genes are TRBV11-2 and TRBJ2-3; 7 bases fit TRBD1. After removal of 11 bases from V and 0 bases from J, the junction contained 5 bases not matched to a gene. This CDR3 has 13 residues. The germline V gene has CDR1 SGHAT and CDR2 FQNNGV.

The CDR3 DNA follows: TGTGCCAGCAGTGAAGGGGGTCAAAGGGGCGGCAGGGACTTCTACACCTTC. Translating it yields CASSEGGQRGGRDFYTF. V and J are TRBV6-1 and TRBJ1-2; D might be TRBD1 (5 bases). Deletions cut 1 base from V and 10 bases from J, with 25 bases between. Germline V gene sequence: CDR1 MNHNS, CDR2 SASEGT. CDR3 size: 17 residues.

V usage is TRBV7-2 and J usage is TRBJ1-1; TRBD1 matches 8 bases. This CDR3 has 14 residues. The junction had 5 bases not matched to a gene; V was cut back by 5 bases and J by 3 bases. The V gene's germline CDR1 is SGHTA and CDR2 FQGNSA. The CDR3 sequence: CASSETGDYTEAFF. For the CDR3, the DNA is TGTGCCAGCAGCGAGACAGGGGACTACACTGAAGCTTTCTTT.